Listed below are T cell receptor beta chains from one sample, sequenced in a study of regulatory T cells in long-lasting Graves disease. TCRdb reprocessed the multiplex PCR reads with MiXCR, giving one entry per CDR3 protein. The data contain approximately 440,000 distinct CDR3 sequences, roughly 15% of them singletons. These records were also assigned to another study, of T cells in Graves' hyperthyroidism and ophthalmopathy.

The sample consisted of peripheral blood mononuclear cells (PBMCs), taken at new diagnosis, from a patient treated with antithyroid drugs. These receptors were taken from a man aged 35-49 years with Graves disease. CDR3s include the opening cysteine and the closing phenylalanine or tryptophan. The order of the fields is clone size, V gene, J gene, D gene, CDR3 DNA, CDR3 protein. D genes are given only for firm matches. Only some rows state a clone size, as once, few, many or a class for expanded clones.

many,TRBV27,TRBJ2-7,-,TGTGCCAGCAGTTTAACCAGGGGTAGCTCCTACGAGCAGTACTTC,CASSLTRGSSYEQYF
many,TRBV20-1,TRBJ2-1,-,TGCAGTGCTACTCAAGGGGCTTACAATGAGCAGTTCTTC,CSATQGAYNEQFF
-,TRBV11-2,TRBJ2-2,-,TGTGCCAGCAGCTCTATCCGGAACAGGGCCCTCACCGGGGAGCTGTTTTTT,CASSSIRNRALTGELFF
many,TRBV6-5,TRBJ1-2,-,TGTGCCAGCAGTTACTCCCAGGGTAATGGCTACACCTTC,CASSYSQGNGYTF
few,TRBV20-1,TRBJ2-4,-,TGCAGTGCTAGAGACACGACCAAAAGGGACATTCAGTACTTC,CSARDTTKRDIQYF
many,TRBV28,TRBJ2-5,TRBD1,TGTGCCAGCAGTTTAGCCGGACAGGAAGAGACCCAGTACTTC,CASSLAGQEETQYF
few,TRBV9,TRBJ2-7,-,TGTGCCAGCGGCGGTGGCAGGGGATACGAGCAGTACTTC,CASGGGRGYEQYF
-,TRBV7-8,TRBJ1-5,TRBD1,TGTGCCAGCAGCTTATTAGGAACAGGGGGGGCCAATCAGCCCCAGCATTTT,CASSLLGTGGANQPQHF
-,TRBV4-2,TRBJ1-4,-,TGTGCCAGCAGGAAACTACGACGAGGAGAACCGTCCGCGAGCAATACTAATGAAAAACTGTTTTTT,CASRKLRRGEPSASNTNEKLFF
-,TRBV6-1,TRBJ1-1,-,TGTGCCAGCACCTCACGGGGGTCCTGGGTTAACACTGAAGCTTTCTTT,CASTSRGSWVNTEAFF
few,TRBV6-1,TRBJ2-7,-,TGTGCCAGCGGCCAATTGGAGCAGTACTTC,CASGQLEQYF
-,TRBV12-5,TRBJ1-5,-,TGTGCTAGTGGCCTACAGGGTGGGCAGCCCCAGCATTTT,CASGLQGGQPQHF
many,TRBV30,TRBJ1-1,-,TGTGCCTGGAGACCGGACAGATGGGACACTGAAGCTTTCTTT,CAWRPDRWDTEAFF
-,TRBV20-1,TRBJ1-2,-,TGCAGTGCTAGAGATGGCAGGGTAGTGAATGGCTACACCTTC,CSARDGRVVNGYTF
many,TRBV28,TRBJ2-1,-,TGTGCCAGCAGCTCCGGCCTTAGCTCCTACAATGAGCAGTTCTTC,CASSSGLSSYNEQFF
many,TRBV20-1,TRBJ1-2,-,TGCAGTGCCACCCAAAGACAGGAAAACTATGGCTACACCTTC,CSATQRQENYGYTF
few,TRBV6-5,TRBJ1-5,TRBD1,TGTGCCAGCAGTTACAACAGGGACAGAAATCAGCCCCAGCATTTT,CASSYNRDRNQPQHF
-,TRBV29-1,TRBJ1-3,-,TGCAGCGTTGAAGATGGGGCCTCTGGAAACACCATATATTTT,CSVEDGASGNTIYF
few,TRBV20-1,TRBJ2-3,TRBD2,TGCAGTGCTAGAGCTGGGGCACTAGCGGGAGGAGTGGGCACAGATACGCAGTATTTT,CSARAGALAGGVGTDTQYF
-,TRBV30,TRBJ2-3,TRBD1,TGTGCCTGGAGTGCCGGGACAGGGTTAGATACGCAGTATTTT,CAWSAGTGLDTQYF
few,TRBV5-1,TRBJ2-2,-,TGCGCCAGCAGCCCGGGGGACAGAGACACCGGGGAGCTGTTTTTT,CASSPGDRDTGELFF
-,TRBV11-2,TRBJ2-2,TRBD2,TGTGCCAGCAGCTTAGCGGGAGGGCGACGGGCCGGGGAGCTGTTTTTT,CASSLAGGRRAGELFF
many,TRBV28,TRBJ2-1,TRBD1,TGTGCCAGCAGTTTAGGTTATACAGGGGGCGTCGATGAGCAGTTCTTC,CASSLGYTGGVDEQFF
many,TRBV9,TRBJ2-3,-,TGTGCCAGCAGCGTAGATGTGACGGATACGCAGTATTTT,CASSVDVTDTQYF
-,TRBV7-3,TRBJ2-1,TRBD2,TGTGCCAGCAGTTTCAACCCGACTAGCGGGGGTGAGCAGTTCTTC,CASSFNPTSGGEQFF
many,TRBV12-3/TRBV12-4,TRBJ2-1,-,TGTGCCAGCAGTTTCCGACAGTCATGGAATGAGCAGTTCTTC,CASSFRQSWNEQFF
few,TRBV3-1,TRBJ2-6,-,TGTGCCAGCAGCCCTACGCAAGGGGCCAACGTCCTGACTTTC,CASSPTQGANVLTF
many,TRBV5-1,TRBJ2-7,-,TGCGCCAGCAGCTTGGTTGGGGGTGACTACGAGCAGTACTTC,CASSLVGGDYEQYF
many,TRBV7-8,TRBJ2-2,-,TGTGCCAGCAGCTTAGTTTCCGGGATTGGCACCGGGGAGCTGTTTTTT,CASSLVSGIGTGELFF
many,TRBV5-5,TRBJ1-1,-,TGTGCCAGCAGCTTGGGGACCGGGCCGGTGGGCACTGAAGCTTTCTTT,CASSLGTGPVGTEAFF
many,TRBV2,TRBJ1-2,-,TGTGCCAGCAGTGATACGGCGGATAACTATGGCTACACCTTC,CASSDTADNYGYTF
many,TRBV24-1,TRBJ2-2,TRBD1,TGTGCCATCGGACAGGGGACCGGGGAGCTGTTTTTT,CAIGQGTGELFF
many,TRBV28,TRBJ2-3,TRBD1,TGTGCCAGCAGTTTGGACAGGGGGACCCACAAATTCACAGATACGCAGTATTTT,CASSLDRGTHKFTDTQYF
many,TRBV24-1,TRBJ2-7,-,TGTGCCACCAGTGATGGCAGGGCAGCCTCCTACGAGCAGTACTTC,CATSDGRAASYEQYF
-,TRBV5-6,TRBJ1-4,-,TGTGCCAGCAGCTTGACAGGGATTGCTAATGAAAAACTGTTTTTT,CASSLTGIANEKLFF
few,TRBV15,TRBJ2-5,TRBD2,TGTGCCACCAGCAGGCTAGCGGGAGTGGAGACCCAGTACTTC,CATSRLAGVETQYF
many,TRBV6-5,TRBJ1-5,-,TGTGCCAGCAGTTACCGGGGCAATCAGCCCCAGCATTTT,CASSYRGNQPQHF
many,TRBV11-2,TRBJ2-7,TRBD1,TGTGCCAGCAGCTTAGTGGGACAGCTCTCGTACTTC,CASSLVGQLSYF
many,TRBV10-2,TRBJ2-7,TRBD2,TGCGCCAGCAGTGAGTCGACGGTAGCGGGGATCCTTTTCTCCTACGAGCAGTACTTC,CASSESTVAGILFSYEQYF
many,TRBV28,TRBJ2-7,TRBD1,TGTGCCAGCAGTAAGGGGGCGCAGTACTACGAGCAGTACTTC,CASSKGAQYYEQYF
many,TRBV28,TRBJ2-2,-,TGTGCCAGCAGTAATACAGGGTTAAGAGACACCGGGGAGCTGTTTTTT,CASSNTGLRDTGELFF
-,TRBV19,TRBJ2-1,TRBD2,TGTGCCAGTAGTACTGAGCGGGGCCAGTTCTTC,CASSTERGQFF
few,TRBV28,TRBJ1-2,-,TGTGCCAGCAACTCAAACGACGGCTACACCTTC,CASNSNDGYTF
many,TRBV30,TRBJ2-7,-,TGTGCCTGGAGTGTACATAGCGGCTACGAGCAGTACTTC,CAWSVHSGYEQYF
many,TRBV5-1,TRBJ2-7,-,TGCGCCAGCAGCAGCCGGGACCCGAGAGAAGAGCAGTACTTC,CASSSRDPREEQYF
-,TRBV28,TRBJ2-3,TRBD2,TGTGCCAGCAGTTTATATGCTAGCGGGAAGAGGGATACGCGGTATTTT,CASSLYASGKRDTRYF